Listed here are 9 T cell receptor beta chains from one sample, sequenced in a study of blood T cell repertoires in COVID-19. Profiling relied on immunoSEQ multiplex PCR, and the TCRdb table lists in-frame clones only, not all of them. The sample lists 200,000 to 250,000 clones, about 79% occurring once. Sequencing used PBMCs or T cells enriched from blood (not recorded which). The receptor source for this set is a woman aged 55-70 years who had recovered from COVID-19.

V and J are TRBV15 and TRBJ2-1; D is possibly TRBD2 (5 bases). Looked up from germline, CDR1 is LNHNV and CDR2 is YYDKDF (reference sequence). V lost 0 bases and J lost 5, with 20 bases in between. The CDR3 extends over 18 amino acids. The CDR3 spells CATSRDLSGRLIHNEQFF. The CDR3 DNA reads TGTGCCACCAGCAGAGATCTAAGCGGCAGGTTGATACACAATGAGCAGTTCTTC.

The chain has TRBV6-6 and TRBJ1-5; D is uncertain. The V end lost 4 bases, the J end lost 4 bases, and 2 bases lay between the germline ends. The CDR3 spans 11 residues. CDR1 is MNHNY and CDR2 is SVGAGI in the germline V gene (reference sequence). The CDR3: CASSSNQPQHF. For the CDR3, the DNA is TGTGCCAGCAGTTCGAATCAGCCCCAGCATTTT.

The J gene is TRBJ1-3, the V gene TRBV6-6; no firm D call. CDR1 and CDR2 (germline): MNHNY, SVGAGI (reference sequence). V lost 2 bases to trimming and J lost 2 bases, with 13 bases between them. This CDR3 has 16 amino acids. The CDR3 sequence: CASSYGQEGAGNTIYF. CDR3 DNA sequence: TGTGCCAGCAGTTACGGTCAGGAGGGAGCTGGAAACACCATATATTTT.

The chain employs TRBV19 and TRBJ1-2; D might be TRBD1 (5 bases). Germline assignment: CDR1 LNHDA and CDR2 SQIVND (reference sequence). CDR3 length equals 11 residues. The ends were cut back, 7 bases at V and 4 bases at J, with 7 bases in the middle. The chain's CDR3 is CASTDSYGYTF. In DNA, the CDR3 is TGTGCCAGTACAGACAGCTATGGCTACACCTTC.

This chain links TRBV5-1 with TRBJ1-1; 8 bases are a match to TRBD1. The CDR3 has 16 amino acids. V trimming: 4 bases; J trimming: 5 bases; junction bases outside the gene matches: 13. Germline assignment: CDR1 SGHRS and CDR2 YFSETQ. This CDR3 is CASSPFPSGGGTEAFF. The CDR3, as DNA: TGCGCCAGCAGCCCATTCCCTTCAGGGGGCGGAACTGAAGCTTTCTTT.

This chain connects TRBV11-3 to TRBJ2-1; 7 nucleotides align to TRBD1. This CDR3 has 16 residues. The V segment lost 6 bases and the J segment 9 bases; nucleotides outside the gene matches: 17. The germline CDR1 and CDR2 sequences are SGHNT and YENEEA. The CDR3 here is CASRHSTGASLGEQFF. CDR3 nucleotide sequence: TGTGCCAGCAGGCATAGTACAGGGGCCTCCCTCGGTGAGCAGTTCTTC. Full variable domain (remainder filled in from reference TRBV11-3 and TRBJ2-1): EAGVVQSPRYKIIEKKQPVAFWCNPISGHNTLYWYLQNLGQGPELLIRYENEEAVDDSQLPKDRFSAERLKGVDSTLKIQPAELGDSAVYLCASRHSTGASLGEQFFGPGTRLTVL.

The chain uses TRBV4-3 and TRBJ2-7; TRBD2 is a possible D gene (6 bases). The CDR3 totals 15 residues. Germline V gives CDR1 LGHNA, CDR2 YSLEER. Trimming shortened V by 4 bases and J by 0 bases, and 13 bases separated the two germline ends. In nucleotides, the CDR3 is TGCGCCAGCAGCCTAAGACTAGACGACTCCTACGAGCAGTACTTC. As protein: CASSLRLDDSYEQYF.

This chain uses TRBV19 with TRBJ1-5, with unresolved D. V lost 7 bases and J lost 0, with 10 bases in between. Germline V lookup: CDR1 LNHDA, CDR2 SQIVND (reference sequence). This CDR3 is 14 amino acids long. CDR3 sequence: CASIRQNSNQPQHF. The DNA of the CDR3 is TGTGCCAGTATCAGGCAGAATAGCAATCAGCCCCAGCATTTT.

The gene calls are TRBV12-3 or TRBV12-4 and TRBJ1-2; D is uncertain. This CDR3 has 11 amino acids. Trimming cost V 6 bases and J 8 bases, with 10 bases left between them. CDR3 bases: TGTGCCAGCAGGGCCTCGAAAGGCTACACCTTC. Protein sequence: CASRASKGYTF.